One sample yielded the 21 T cell receptor beta chains listed below, sequenced in a study of blood T cell repertoires in COVID-19. Method: immunoSEQ multiplex PCR; TCRdb's copy keeps in-frame clones and lacks some. The data contain around 240,000 clones, 75% to 90% of them singletons. The sequenced sample consisted of PBMCs or T cells enriched from blood (not recorded which). The receptors originated from a woman in her forties or fifties who had recovered from COVID-19.

The V call is TRBV5-1, the J call TRBJ1-2; no firm D call. Trimming stripped 3 bases from V and 4 bases from J, with 10 bases between. The CDR3 is 13 amino acids. Germline values: CDR1 SGHRS, CDR2 YFSETQ. The chain's CDR3 is CASSSTVGYGYTF. For the CDR3, the DNA is TGCGCCAGCAGCTCTACAGTCGGCTATGGCTACACCTTC.

This clone was detected ten times or more. The chain employs TRBV6-5 and TRBJ2-7, with TRBD1 matching 8 bases. The V gene's germline CDR1 is MNHEY and CDR2 SVGAGI. The CDR3 covers 13 residues. J lost 1 base, V lost 8 bases, and 4 bases had no gene match. In nucleotides, the CDR3 is TGTGCCAGCTGGACAGGGATTTCCTACGAGCAGTACTTC. Its translation is CASWTGISYEQYF.

The chain uses TRBV10-3 and TRBJ1-3; TRBD1 agrees at 7 bases. The V gene end was trimmed by 6 bases and the J gene end by 3 bases; junction bases not matched to a gene: 8. The CDR3 has 15 residues. The V gene's germline CDR1 is ENHRY and CDR2 SYGVKD. The CDR3, as DNA: TGTGCCATCAGCACCCAGAGGGGGCTTGGAAACACCATATATTTT. It is translated as CAISTQRGLGNTIYF.

This clone appeared once. The rearrangement links TRBV7-2 to TRBJ2-7, with a weak D call TRBD2 (5 bases). Trimming shortened V by 5 bases and J by 3 bases, and 17 bases separated the two germline ends. Germline CDR1 reads SGHTA; CDR2 reads FQGNSA. The CDR3 extends over 15 amino acids. The CDR3 coding sequence is TGTGCCAGCAGCCCCTCCCTACTGGGGAGCTACGAGCAGTACTTC. It codes for CASSPSLLGSYEQYF. Combining the CDR3 with reference TRBV7-2 and TRBJ2-7 gives the whole variable domain GAGVSQSPSNKVTEKGKDVELRCDPISGHTALYWYRQSLGQGLEFLIYFQGNSAPDKSGLPSDRFSAERTGGSVSTLTIQRTQQEDSAVYLCASSPSLLGSYEQYFGPGTRLTVT.

The chain carries TRBV18 and TRBJ1-1; 10 bases line up with TRBD1. From germline, CDR1 is KGHSH and CDR2 LQKENI. Unmatched junction bases numbered 4, after V lost 10 bases and J lost 2 bases. The CDR3 consists of 13 residues. This chain's CDR3 is CATGQGVNTEAFF. CDR3 coding DNA: TGTGCCACCGGACAGGGGGTAAACACTGAAGCTTTCTTT. Full variable domain (outside the CDR3, taken from reference TRBV18 and TRBJ1-1): NAGVMQNPRHLVRRRGQEARLRCSPMKGHSHVYWYRQLPEEGLKFMVYLQKENIIDESGMPKERFSAEFPKEGPSILRIQQVVRGDSAAYFCATGQGVNTEAFFGQGTRLTVV.

Comments on this clone: Compared with germline, one end of the junction differs, possibly owing to a read error. The chain combines TRBV7-2 with TRBJ2-1; TRBD2 matches 11 bases. CDR3 length: 15 residues. Looked up from germline, CDR1 is SGHTA and CDR2 is FQGNSA. The CDR3 loop reads CASSLAGGLRNEQFF. The CDR3 DNA sequence: TGTGCCAGCAGTTTAGCGGGAGGGCTCCGCAATGAGCAGTTCTTC.

This CDR3 reads CASSWPGGRQFF. The DNA for the CDR3 is TGTGCCAGCAGCTGGCCGGGGGGCCGGCAGTTCTTC. The genes are TRBV7-9 and TRBJ2-1, with D perhaps matching TRBD2 (7 bases). V lost 4 bases and J lost 12, with 13 bases in between. The germline V gene has CDR1 SEHNR and CDR2 FQNEAQ (reference sequence). CDR3 size: 12 residues. The entire variable domain, with the rest obtained from reference TRBV7-9 and TRBJ2-1, is as follows: DTGVSQNPRHKITKRGQNVTFRCDPISEHNRLYWYRQTLGQGPEFLTYFQNEAQLEKSRLLSDRFSAERPKGSFSTLEIQRTEQGDSAMYLCASSWPGGRQFFGPGTRLTVL.

This clone was seen only a few times. The V and J genes are TRBV7-9 and TRBJ2-1, with D perhaps matching TRBD2 (5 bases). Germline V gene data show CDR1 as SEHNR and CDR2 as FQNEAQ (reference sequence). This CDR3 contains 15 residues. The V gene lost 5 bases and the J gene lost 4 bases, with 15 bases spanning the gap. Written as DNA, the CDR3 is TGTGCCAGCAGCCCACCGCGGGCGGATTACAATGAGCAGTTCTTC. This encodes CASSPPRADYNEQFF. The variable domain in full, completed from reference TRBV7-9 and TRBJ2-1, reads DTGVSQNPRHKITKRGQNVTFRCDPISEHNRLYWYRQTLGQGPEFLTYFQNEAQLEKSRLLSDRFSAERPKGSFSTLEIQRTEQGDSAMYLCASSPPRADYNEQFFGPGTRLTVL.

This chain uses TRBV5-4 with TRBJ2-1, with D perhaps matching TRBD1 (5 bases). This CDR3 has 14 amino acids. The germline CDR1 and CDR2 sequences are SGHNT and YYREEE (reference sequence). The V and J ends lost 4 bases and 6 bases respectively, with 14 bases between them. The CDR3 region is CASSPDTRRNEQFF. The DNA of the CDR3 is TGTGCCAGCAGCCCGGACACGCGACGCAATGAGCAGTTCTTC.

The CDR3 DNA reads TGTGCCAGCAGTTTATCGTCCAGGGGTGCCGAGCAGTACTTC. The encoded protein is CASSLSSRGAEQYF. The V call is TRBV27, the J call TRBJ2-7, with D tentatively TRBD1 (6 bases). Trimming pared 0 bases from V and 6 bases from J, leaving 12 bases between. Germline V CDR1 and CDR2: MNHEY, SMNVEV (reference sequence). The CDR3 runs 14 residues.

This chain links TRBV4-2 with TRBJ2-1, with TRBD2 matching over 12 bases. This CDR3 contains 15 residues. Germline V lookup: CDR1 LGHNA, CDR2 YNFKEQ. Unmatched junction bases numbered 2, after V lost 1 base and J lost 7 bases. DNA of the CDR3: TGTGCCAGCAGCCAAGGGACTAGCGGGATTAATGAGCAGTTCTTC. Its protein is CASSQGTSGINEQFF.

The chain is built from TRBV28 and TRBJ2-2; 8 bases are a match to TRBD1. Germline-derived CDR1 and CDR2 are MDHEN and SYDVKM. The CDR3 totals 15 residues. J gave up 7 bases and V 2 bases, and 6 bases lay outside the gene matches. The CDR3 nucleotides are TGTGCCAGCAGTTTACTGGACAGGGTGGGCGGGGAGCTGTTTTTT. It translates to CASSLLDRVGGELFF. The entire variable domain, with the rest obtained from reference TRBV28 and TRBJ2-2, is as follows: DVKVTQSSRYLVKRTGEKVFLECVQDMDHENMFWYRQDPGLGLRLIYFSYDVKMKEKGDIPEGYSVSREKKERFSLILESASTNQTSMYLCASSLLDRVGGELFFGEGSRLTVL.

The rearrangement links TRBV5-1 to TRBJ1-5; 10 positions agree with TRBD1. Germline V CDR1 and CDR2: SGHRS, YFSETQ. V lost 3 bases, J lost 4 bases, and 4 bases stayed unmatched. The CDR3 has 15 amino acids. The CDR3 DNA follows: TGCGCCAGCAGCTACGGGACAGGGGTTAATCAGCCCCAGCATTTT. It codes for CASSYGTGVNQPQHF.

The V gene is TRBV15, the J gene TRBJ1-4; TRBD1 agrees at 10 bases. J gave up 6 bases and V 5 bases, and 3 bases lay outside the gene matches. The CDR3 sequence is 14 residues long. Germline V lookup: CDR1 LNHNV, CDR2 YYDKDF (reference sequence). Here the CDR3 reads CATSLGTGDEKLFF. The DNA of the CDR3 is TGTGCCACCAGCCTCGGGACAGGGGATGAAAAACTGTTTTTT.

The rearrangement uses TRBV28 and TRBJ1-5; 7 nucleotides align to TRBD1. J was trimmed by 3 bases and V by 6 bases; bases with no gene match: 8. The CDR3 is 15 residues long. The germline V gene encodes CDR1 MDHEN and CDR2 SYDVKM. CDR3: CASSPSDRINQPQHF. The DNA of the CDR3 is TGTGCCAGCAGCCCTTCGGACAGGATCAATCAGCCCCAGCATTTT.

The chain is built from TRBV30 and TRBJ2-7; D is unresolved. This CDR3 contains 12 residues. Trimming shortened V by 2 bases and J by 4 bases, and 9 bases separated the two germline ends. Germline CDR1 and CDR2: GTSNPN and SVGIG (reference sequence). The CDR3 nucleotides read TGTGCCTGGAGTTCTTTTTCTTACGAGCAGTACTTC. This encodes CAWSSFSYEQYF.

The chain links TRBV18 to TRBJ2-7, with 8 positions matching TRBD2. The CDR3 runs to 14 residues. CDR1 is KGHSH, CDR2 LQKENI, per germline. The V gene end was trimmed by 2 bases and the J gene end by 3 bases; junction bases not matched to a gene: 3. DNA of the CDR3: TGTGCCAGCTCACCAAGCGGGAGCAACTACGAGCAGTACTTC. As protein: CASSPSGSNYEQYF.

The CDR3 region is CSVDGEAYNEQFF. CDR3 sequence (DNA): TGCAGCGTAGACGGCGAGGCCTACAATGAGCAGTTCTTC. The rearrangement joins TRBV29-1 to TRBJ2-1, with D unresolved. From germline, CDR1 is SQVTM and CDR2 ANQGSEA. There are 13 residues in the CDR3. V was clipped by 6 bases and J by 2 bases, with 11 bases between them.

The rearrangement joins TRBV7-6 to TRBJ1-1; D may be TRBD1 (6 bases). The CDR3 loop spans 15 amino acids. Per the germline V gene, CDR1 is SGHVS and CDR2 is FNYEAQ. Trimming left V 9 bases short and J 1 base short, with 18 bases between. CDR3 coding DNA: TGTGCCAGTCGATCTACCGGGACAAAGAACACTGAAGCTTTCTTT. It specifies CASRSTGTKNTEAFF.

The genes are TRBV5-4 and TRBJ2-3; TRBD2 matches at 9 bases. The junction had 7 bases not matched to a gene; V was cut back by 5 bases and J by 0 bases. This CDR3 has 16 residues. CDR1 and CDR2 from the germline V gene are SGHNT and YYREEE (reference sequence). The CDR3 reads CASRRASGTSTDTQYF. DNA for the CDR3: TGTGCCAGCAGACGGGCTAGCGGGACCAGCACAGATACGCAGTATTTT. The whole variable domain, remainder taken from reference TRBV5-4 and TRBJ2-3, is ETGVTQSPTHLIKTRGQQVTLRCSSQSGHNTVSWYQQALGQGPQFIFQYYREEENGRGNFPPRFSGLQFPNYSSELNVNALELDDSALYLCASRRASGTSTDTQYFGPGTRLTVL.

In this sample, this clone turned up a few times. The chain recombines TRBV10-1 with TRBJ2-7, with 11 bases that match TRBD1. Per germline, CDR1 WNHNN and CDR2 SYGVQD (reference sequence). With V trimmed by 6 bases and J by 4 bases, 8 bases remained unmatched. The CDR3 is 15 residues long. CDR3 sequence reads: CASSPMDRGLYEQYF. The DNA of the CDR3 is TGCGCCAGCAGCCCCATGGACAGGGGGCTGTACGAGCAGTACTTC.